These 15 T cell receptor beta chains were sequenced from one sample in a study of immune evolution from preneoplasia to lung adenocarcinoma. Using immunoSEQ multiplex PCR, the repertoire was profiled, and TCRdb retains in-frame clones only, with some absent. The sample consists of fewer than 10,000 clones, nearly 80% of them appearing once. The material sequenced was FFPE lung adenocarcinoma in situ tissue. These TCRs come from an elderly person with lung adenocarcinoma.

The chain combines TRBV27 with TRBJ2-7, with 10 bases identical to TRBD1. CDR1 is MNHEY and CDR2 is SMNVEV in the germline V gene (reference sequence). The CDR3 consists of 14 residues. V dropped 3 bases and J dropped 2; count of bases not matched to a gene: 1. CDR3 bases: TGTGCCAGCAGTTTCGGGACAGGGGCCTACGAGCAGTACTTC. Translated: CASSFGTGAYEQYF.

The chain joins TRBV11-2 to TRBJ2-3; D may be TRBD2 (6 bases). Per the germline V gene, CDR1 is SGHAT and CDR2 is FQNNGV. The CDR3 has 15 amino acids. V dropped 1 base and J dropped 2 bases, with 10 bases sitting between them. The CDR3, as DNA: TGTGCCAGCAGCTTAGCGGGGGACGACACAGATACGCAGTATTTT. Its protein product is CASSLAGDDTDTQYF.

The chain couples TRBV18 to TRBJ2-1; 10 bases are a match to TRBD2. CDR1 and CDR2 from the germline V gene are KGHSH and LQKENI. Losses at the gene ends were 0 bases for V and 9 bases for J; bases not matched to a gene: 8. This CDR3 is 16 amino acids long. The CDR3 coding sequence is TGTGCCAGCTCACCACCACTAGCGGGGTCCCGGGGTGAGCAGTTCTTC. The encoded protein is CASSPPLAGSRGEQFF.

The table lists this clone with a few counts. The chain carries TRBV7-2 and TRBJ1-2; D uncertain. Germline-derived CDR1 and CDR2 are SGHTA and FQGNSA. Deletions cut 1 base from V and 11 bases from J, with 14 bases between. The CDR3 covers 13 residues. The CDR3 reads CASSLEVGPGYTF. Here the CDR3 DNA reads TGTGCCAGCAGCTTAGAAGTAGGGCCCGGTTACACCTTC.

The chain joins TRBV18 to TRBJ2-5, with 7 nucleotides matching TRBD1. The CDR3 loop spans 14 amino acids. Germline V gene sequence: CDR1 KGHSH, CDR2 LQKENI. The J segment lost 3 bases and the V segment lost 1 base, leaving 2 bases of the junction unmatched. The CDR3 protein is CASSPLDREETQYF. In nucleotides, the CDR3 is TGTGCCAGCTCACCACTCGACAGGGAAGAGACCCAGTACTTC.

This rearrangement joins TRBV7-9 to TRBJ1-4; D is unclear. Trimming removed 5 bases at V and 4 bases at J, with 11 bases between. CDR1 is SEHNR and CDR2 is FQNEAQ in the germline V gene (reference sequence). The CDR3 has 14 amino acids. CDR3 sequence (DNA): TGTGCCAGCAGCCCAGGCGCGATTAATGAAAAACTGTTTTTT. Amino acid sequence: CASSPGAINEKLFF.

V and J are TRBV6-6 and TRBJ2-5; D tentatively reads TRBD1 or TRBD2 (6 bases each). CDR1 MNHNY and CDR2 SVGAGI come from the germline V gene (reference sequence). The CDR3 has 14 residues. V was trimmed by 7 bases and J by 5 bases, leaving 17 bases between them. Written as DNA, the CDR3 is TGTGCCAGCACCCGTAACGGGGGCCGCGAGACCCAGTACTTC. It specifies CASTRNGGRETQYF.

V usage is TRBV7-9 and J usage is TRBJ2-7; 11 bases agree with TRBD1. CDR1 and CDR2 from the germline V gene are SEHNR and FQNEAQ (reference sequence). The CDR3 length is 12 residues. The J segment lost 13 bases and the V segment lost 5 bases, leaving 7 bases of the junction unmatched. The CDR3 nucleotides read TGTGCCAGCAGCCCCCAGGACAGGGGGCAATACTTC. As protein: CASSPQDRGQYF.

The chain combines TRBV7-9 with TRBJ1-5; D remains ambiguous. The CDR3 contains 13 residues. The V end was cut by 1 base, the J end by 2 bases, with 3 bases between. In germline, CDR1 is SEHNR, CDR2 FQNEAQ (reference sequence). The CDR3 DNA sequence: TGTGCCAGCAGCTTAGATGGCAATCAGCCCCAGCATTTT. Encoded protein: CASSLDGNQPQHF.

CDR3 sequence (DNA): TGCGCCAGCAGAGAAGGGTACTCTGGAAACACCATATATTTT. Translated, it gives CASREGYSGNTIYF. The chain has TRBV10-2 and TRBJ1-3, with no clear D. The CDR3 runs 14 residues. V was pared by 6 bases and J by 0 bases, with 9 bases between. The germline V gene encodes CDR1 WSHSY and CDR2 SAAADI.

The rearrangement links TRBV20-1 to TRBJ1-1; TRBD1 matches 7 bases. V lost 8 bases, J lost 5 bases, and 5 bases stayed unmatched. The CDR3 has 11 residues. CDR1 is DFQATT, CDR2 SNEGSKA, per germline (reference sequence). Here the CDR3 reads CSTGQDTEAFF. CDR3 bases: TGCAGTACCGGACAGGATACTGAAGCTTTCTTT.

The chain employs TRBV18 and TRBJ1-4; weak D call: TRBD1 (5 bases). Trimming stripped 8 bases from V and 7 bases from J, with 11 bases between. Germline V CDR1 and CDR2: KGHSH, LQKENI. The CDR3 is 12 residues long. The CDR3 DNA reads TGTGCCAGCCGAACAGGAGGTGAAAAACTGTTTTTT. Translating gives CASRTGGEKLFF. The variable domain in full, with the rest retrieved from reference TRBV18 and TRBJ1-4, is NAGVMQNPRHLVRRRGQEARLRCSPMKGHSHVYWYRQLPEEGLKFMVYLQKENIIDESGMPKERFSAEFPKEGPSILRIQQVVRGDSAAYFCASRTGGEKLFFGSGTQLSVL.

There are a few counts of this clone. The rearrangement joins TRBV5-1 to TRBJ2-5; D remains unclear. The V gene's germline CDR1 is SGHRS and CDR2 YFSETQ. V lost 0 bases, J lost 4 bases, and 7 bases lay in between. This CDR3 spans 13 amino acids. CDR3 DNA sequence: TGCGCCAGCAGCTTGGCCGACGGAGAGACCCAGTACTTC. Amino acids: CASSLADGETQYF. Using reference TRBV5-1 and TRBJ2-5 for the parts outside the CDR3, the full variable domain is KAGVTQTPRYLIKTRGQQVTLSCSPISGHRSVSWYQQTPGQGLQFLFEYFSETQRNKGNFPGRFSGRQFSNSRSEMNVSTLELGDSALYLCASSLADGETQYFGPGTRLLVL.

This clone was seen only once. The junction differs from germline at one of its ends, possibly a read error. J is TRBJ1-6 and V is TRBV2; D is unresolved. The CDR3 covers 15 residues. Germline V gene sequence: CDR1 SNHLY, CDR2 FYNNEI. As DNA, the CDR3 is TGTGCCAGCAGAGAAGCGACGGAGCCTAATTCACCCCTCCACTTT. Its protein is CASREATEPNSPLHF.

The CDR3 sequence: CASSLSGGYNEQFF. CDR3 nucleotide sequence: TGTGCCAGCAGCTTAAGCGGGGGCTACAATGAGCAGTTCTTC. The V gene is TRBV11-3, the J gene TRBJ2-1; 8 positions agree with TRBD2. The CDR3 extends over 14 amino acids. J lost 3 bases, V lost 2 bases, and 0 bases had no gene match. Germline CDR1 and CDR2: SGHNT and YENEEA.